This TCR beta chain was recorded in a study of T-cell memory formation after mild COVID-19. Libraries for TCRalpha and TCRbeta carried sample barcodes and unique molecular identifiers via 5'RACE. MiXCR was run by TCRdb on the 5' RACE reads, yielding one entry per CDR3 protein. Among around 250,000 distinct CDR3 sequences listed, about 16% were seen once. This clonotype was sampled from an adult woman who had mild COVID-19 (a few samples of this study predate the infection). Cell type and time point are not known. Source material: PBMCs or a T cell subset sorted from them (not recorded which).

The CDR3 DNA sequence: TGCAGTGCTAGAGTACCCGGGAGCACAGATACGCAGTATTTT. Translating it yields CSARVPGSTDTQYF. The chain has TRBV20-1 and TRBJ2-3; D not resolved. The V end was cut by 1 base, the J end by 0 bases, with 8 bases between. This CDR3 is 14 amino acids long. Per the germline V gene, CDR1 is DFQATT and CDR2 is SNEGSKA (reference sequence).